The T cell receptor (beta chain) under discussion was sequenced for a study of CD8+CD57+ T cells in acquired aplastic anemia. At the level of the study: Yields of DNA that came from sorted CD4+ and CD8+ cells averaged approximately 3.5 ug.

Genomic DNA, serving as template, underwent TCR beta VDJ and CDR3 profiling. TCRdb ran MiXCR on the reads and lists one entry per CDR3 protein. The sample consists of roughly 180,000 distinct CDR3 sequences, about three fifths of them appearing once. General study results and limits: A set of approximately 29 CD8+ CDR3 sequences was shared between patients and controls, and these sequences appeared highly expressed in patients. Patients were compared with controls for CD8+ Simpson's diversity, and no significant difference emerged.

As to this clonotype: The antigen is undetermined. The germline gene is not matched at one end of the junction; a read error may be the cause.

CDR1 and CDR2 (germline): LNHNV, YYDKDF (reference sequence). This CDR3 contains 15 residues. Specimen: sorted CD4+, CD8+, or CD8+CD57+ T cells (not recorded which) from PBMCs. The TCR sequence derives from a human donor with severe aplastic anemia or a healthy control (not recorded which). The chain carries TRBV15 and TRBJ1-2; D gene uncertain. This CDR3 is CATSRDVGVNYGYAF. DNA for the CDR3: TGTGCCACCAGCAGAGACGTCGGGGTTAACTATGGCTACGCCTTC.